The rows below give T cell receptor beta chains drawn from one sample of a study of shared clonotypes between healthy human individuals. The table came from immunoSEQ multiplex PCR; TCRdb's copy has only in-frame clones and leaves some out. The table includes about 1.5 million clones, roughly 96% detected once. Specimen: naive CD4+ T cells sorted from blood. These receptors were collected from a man aged 30-40 years in good health. The CDR3 runs from the conserved cysteine through the conserved F or W. The D gene is left open where the match is weak. Where a row states a size, it is once, few, many or the class of an expanded clone; other rows omit it.

j_call | d_call | v_call | clone_size | cdr3_aa | cdr3_nt
TRBJ2-2 | TRBD1 | TRBV10-3 | NA | CAISETDRVNGELFF | TGTGCCATCAGTGAGACGGACAGGGTAAACGGGGAGCTGTTTTTT
TRBJ2-7 | NA | TRBV11-2 | NA | CASSYYGEQYF | TGTGCCAGCAGCTATTACGGGGAGCAGTACTTC
TRBJ1-2 | NA | TRBV5-1 | NA | CASSLVAGAAYGYTF | TGCGCCAGCAGCTTGGTGGCAGGGGCTGCCTATGGCTACACCTTC
TRBJ2-7 | NA | TRBV6-6 | NA | CASSYPRGRSILEQYF | TGTGCCAGCAGTTACCCCCGGGGTAGATCTATTTTGGAGCAGTACTTC
TRBJ1-4 | NA | TRBV2 | NA | CASTTAGEANEKLFF | TGTGCCAGCACCACGGCAGGGGAGGCTAATGAAAAACTGTTTTTT
TRBJ2-1 | NA | TRBV5-4 | NA | CASSLEVGWLDEQFF | TGTGCCAGCAGCTTGGAAGTGGGGTGGTTGGATGAGCAGTTCTTC
TRBJ1-2 | NA | TRBV5-4 | NA | CASSLARETGYTF | TGTGCCAGCAGCTTGGCCAGGGAAACTGGCTACACCTTC
TRBJ1-1 | TRBD1 | TRBV5-4 | NA | CASSLGRDRGYGRNTEAFF | TGTGCCAGCAGCTTGGGGCGGGACAGGGGTTACGGCCGAAACACTGAAGCTTTCTTT
TRBJ2-3 | NA | TRBV20-1 | once | CTHRVRDTQYF | TGCACTCACAGGGTTAGAGATACGCAGTATTTT
TRBJ2-3 | NA | TRBV28 | NA | CASSVYSDTDTQYF | TGTGCCAGCAGCGTGTACTCTGACACAGATACGCAGTATTTT
TRBJ1-4 | TRBD1 | TRBV5-1 | NA | CASSPGTGNEKLFF | TGCGCCAGCAGTCCCGGGACAGGAAATGAAAAACTGTTTTTT
TRBJ2-5 | TRBD2 | TRBV5-1 | NA | CASSSLAGGSETQYF | TGCGCCAGCAGCTCTCTAGCGGGAGGGTCAGAGACCCAGTACTTC
TRBJ2-6 | TRBD1 | TRBV25-1 | NA | CASSVGQGAGGANVLTF | TGTGCCAGCAGTGTTGGACAGGGGGCGGGTGGGGCCAACGTCCTGACTTTC
TRBJ2-1 | TRBD2 | TRBV5-1 | NA | CASSSLAGKLDEQFF | TGCGCCAGCAGCTCCCTAGCGGGAAAGTTAGATGAGCAGTTCTTC
TRBJ1-2 | TRBD1 | TRBV5-8 | NA | CASSMDRRDRSWGVDGYTF | TGTGCCAGCAGCATGGACCGCCGGGACAGGAGTTGGGGTGTAGATGGCTACACCTTC
TRBJ2-1 | TRBD2 | TRBV11-2 | NA | CASGLAGVYNEQFF | TGTGCCAGCGGACTAGCGGGGGTATACAATGAGCAGTTCTTC
TRBJ2-4 | NA | TRBV28 | NA | CASRAGISAKNIQYF | TGTGCCAGCCGCGCCGGAATAAGCGCCAAAAACATTCAGTACTTC
TRBJ1-5 | TRBD1 | TRBV2 | once | CASKDRANQPQHF | TGTGCCAGCAAGGACAGGGCAAATCAGCCCCAGCATTTT
TRBJ2-3 | TRBD2 | TRBV9 | NA | CASSREGRRDTQYF | TGTGCCAGCAGCAGGGAGGGCCGGAGAGATACGCAGTATTTT
TRBJ2-7 | TRBD1 | TRBV28 | NA | CASSYLFGTGTYEQYF | TGTGCCAGCAGTTATCTTTTCGGGACAGGGACCTACGAGCAGTACTTC
TRBJ2-3 | NA | TRBV18 | once | CASSPALAGEGTDTQYF | TGTGCCAGCTCACCAGCACTAGCAGGTGAGGGCACAGATACGCAGTATTTT
TRBJ2-5 | NA | TRBV5-4 | NA | CASSFSPSETQYF | TGTGCCAGCAGCTTTAGTCCCTCAGAGACCCAGTACTTC
TRBJ2-2 | NA | TRBV7-6 | NA | CASSLKQAANTGELFF | TGTGCCAGCAGCTTAAAACAGGCCGCGAACACCGGGGAGCTGTTTTTT
TRBJ2-7 | TRBD1 | TRBV27 | NA | CASSSGTGIHEQYF | TGTGCCAGCAGTTCCGGGACAGGGATCCACGAGCAGTACTTC
TRBJ2-2 | TRBD2 | TRBV11-1 | NA | CASSLARLAGVTGELFF | TGTGCCAGCAGCTTAGCCCGGCTAGCGGGAGTCACCGGGGAGCTGTTTTTT
TRBJ1-1 | NA | TRBV11-2 | NA | CASSFQGDTEAFF | TGTGCCAGCAGCTTCCAGGGTGACACTGAAGCTTTCTTT
TRBJ2-7 | TRBD1 | TRBV18 | NA | CASSPVTGGYEQYF | TGTGCCAGCTCACCCGTAACAGGGGGCTACGAGCAGTACTTC
TRBJ2-2 | TRBD2 | TRBV5-1 | NA | CASSIAGVSTGELFF | TGCGCCAGCTCCATAGCGGGAGTGTCCACCGGGGAGCTGTTTTTT
TRBJ2-7 | TRBD2 | TRBV28 | NA | CASSSGGSTSYEQYF | TGTGCCAGCAGTTCTGGCGGGAGTACCTCCTACGAGCAGTACTTC
TRBJ2-1 | NA | TRBV7-2 | once | CASSLSTGRQFF | TGTGCCAGCAGCTTATCCACAGGGAGGCAGTTCTTC
TRBJ2-1 | TRBD2 | TRBV7-6 | NA | CASSPETSGRAFYNEQFF | TGTGCCAGCAGCCCCGAGACTAGCGGGAGGGCCTTCTACAATGAGCAGTTCTTC
TRBJ1-4 | TRBD1 | TRBV6-5 | NA | CASRTGTATNEKLFF | TGTGCCAGCAGGACCGGGACAGCAACTAATGAAAAACTGTTTTTT